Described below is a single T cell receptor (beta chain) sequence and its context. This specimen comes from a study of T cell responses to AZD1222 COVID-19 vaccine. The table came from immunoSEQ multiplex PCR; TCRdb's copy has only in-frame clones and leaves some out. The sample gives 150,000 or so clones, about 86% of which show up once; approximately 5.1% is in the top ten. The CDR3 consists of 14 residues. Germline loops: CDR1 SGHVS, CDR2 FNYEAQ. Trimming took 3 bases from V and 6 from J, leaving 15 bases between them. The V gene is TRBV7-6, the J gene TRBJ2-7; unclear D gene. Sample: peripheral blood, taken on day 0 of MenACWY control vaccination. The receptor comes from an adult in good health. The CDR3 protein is CASSLGLNGLEQYF. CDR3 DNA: TGTGCCAGCAGCTTGGGTCTTAACGGTCTCGAGCAGTACTTC.